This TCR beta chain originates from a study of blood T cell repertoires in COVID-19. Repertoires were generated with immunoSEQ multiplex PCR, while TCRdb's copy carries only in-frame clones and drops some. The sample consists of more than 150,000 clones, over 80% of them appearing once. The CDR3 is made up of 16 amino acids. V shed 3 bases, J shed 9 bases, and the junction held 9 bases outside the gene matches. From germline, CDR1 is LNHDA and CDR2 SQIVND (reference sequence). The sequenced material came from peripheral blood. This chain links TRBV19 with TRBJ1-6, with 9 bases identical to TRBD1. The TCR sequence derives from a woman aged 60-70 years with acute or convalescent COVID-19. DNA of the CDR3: TGTGCCAGTAGTATCGGCCCCCCGGGACAGGGTTCACCCCTCCACTTT. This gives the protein CASSIGPPGQGSPLHF.